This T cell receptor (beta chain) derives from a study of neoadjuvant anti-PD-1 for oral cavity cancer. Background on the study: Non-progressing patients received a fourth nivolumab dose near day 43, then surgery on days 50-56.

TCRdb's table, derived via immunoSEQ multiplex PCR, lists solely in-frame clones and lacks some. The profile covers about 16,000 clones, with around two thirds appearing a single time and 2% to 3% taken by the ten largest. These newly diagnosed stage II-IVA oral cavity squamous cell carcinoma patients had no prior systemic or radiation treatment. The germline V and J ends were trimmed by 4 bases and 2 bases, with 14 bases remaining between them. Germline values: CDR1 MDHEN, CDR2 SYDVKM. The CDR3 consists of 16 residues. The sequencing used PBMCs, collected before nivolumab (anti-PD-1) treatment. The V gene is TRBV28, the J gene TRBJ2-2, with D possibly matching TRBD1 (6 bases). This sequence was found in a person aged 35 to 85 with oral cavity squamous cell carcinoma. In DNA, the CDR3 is TGTGCCAGCAGTTGGAATGGGGGCCTCAACACCGGGGAGCTGTTTTTT. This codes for CASSWNGGLNTGELFF.